Each of the 10 T cell receptor beta chains below was sequenced from the same sample in a study of T cells in Graves' hyperthyroidism and ophthalmopathy. Amplified regions were TCR beta CDR3 sequences from RNA transcripts. A set of HTBI primers served as the primers for a first-round RT-PCR of the TCR CDR3. TCRdb used MiXCR to reprocess the multiplex PCR reads, holding one entry per CDR3 protein. Of about 400,000 distinct CDR3 sequences in the sample, approximately 14% were seen once. Sequenced: blood. All receptors derive from a woman under 30 with Graves' hyperthyroidism.

The CDR3 DNA sequence: TGCAGTGCTGTTAGAGGGGGGGGGGACAGCAATCAGCCCCAGCATTTT. It specifies CSAVRGGGDSNQPQHF. J is TRBJ1-5 and V is TRBV20-1; the D gene is possibly TRBD1 (6 bases). Germline CDR1 reads DFQATT; CDR2 reads SNEGSKA (reference sequence). The CDR3 is made up of 16 amino acids. The V end lost 5 bases, the J end lost 1 base, and 18 bases lay between the germline ends.

In its sample, this clonotype was seen many times. The V and J genes are TRBV12-3 or TRBV12-4 and TRBJ2-2, with 7 bases fitting TRBD2. Germline trimming cut 8 bases from V and 5 bases from J; bases unmatched to any gene: 8. This CDR3 region has 14 residues. In nucleotides, the CDR3 is TGTGCCAGCCGCGCCCTAGCGGAGACCGGGGAGCTGTTTTTT. It is translated as CASRALAETGELFF.

This clonotype was counted ten times or more. The rearrangement links TRBV13 to TRBJ2-1; no firm D call. Germline assignment: CDR1 PRHDT and CDR2 FYEKMQ (reference sequence). Trimming cost V 7 bases and J 0 bases, with 13 bases left between them. CDR3 length: 15 residues. The CDR3 loop is CASTPDLGSYNEQFF. As DNA, the CDR3 is TGTGCCAGCACCCCCGATCTCGGCTCCTACAATGAGCAGTTCTTC.

There are many counts of this clonotype. The CDR3 protein is CATRGLLYNEQFF. Written as DNA, the CDR3 is TGTGCCACCCGGGGACTGCTTTACAATGAGCAGTTCTTC. The chain recombines TRBV24-1 with TRBJ2-1; TRBD2 might be the D (6 bases). V was pared by 9 bases and J by 4 bases, with 12 bases between. The CDR3 is made up of 13 amino acids. Germline V gives CDR1 KGHDR, CDR2 SFDVKD.

The chain employs TRBV5-6 and TRBJ2-3, with D possibly TRBD2 on 5 matching bases. This CDR3 contains 16 residues. Deletions cut 1 base from V and 1 base from J, with 13 bases between. CDR1 and CDR2 from the germline V gene are SGHDT and YYEEEE. The CDR3 spells CASSLNLGVGTDTQYF. In DNA form, the CDR3 reads TGTGCCAGCAGCTTGAACCTGGGAGTAGGCACAGATACGCAGTATTTT.

The sample holds a few counts of this clonotype. The chain is built from TRBV12-3 or TRBV12-4 and TRBJ2-7; 12 bases line up with TRBD2. The CDR3 extends over 15 amino acids. Trimming removed 6 bases from V and 5 bases from J; junction bases left unmatched: 8. The CDR3 loop is CASSRTSGDRNEQYF. In DNA form, the CDR3 reads TGTGCCAGCAGCCGGACTAGCGGGGACAGGAACGAGCAGTACTTC.

This clonotype was detected ten times or more. The rearrangement uses TRBV7-9 and TRBJ1-6; D is unresolved. Per germline, CDR1 SEHNR and CDR2 FQNEAQ (reference sequence). V was cut by 1 base and J by 8 bases, with 0 bases left in between. The CDR3 spans 11 residues. This CDR3 is CASSLDSPLHF. CDR3 nucleotides: TGTGCCAGCAGCTTAGATTCACCCCTCCACTTT.

This chain uses TRBV19 with TRBJ1-1, with a possible D match to TRBD1 (6 bases). The CDR3 sequence is 16 residues long. Germline CDR1 reads LNHDA; CDR2 reads SQIVND (reference sequence). Trimming shortened V by 6 bases and J by 4 bases, and 21 bases separated the two germline ends. CDR3 in DNA: TGTGCCAGTAGCCCATCCGGGGGCTGGAGTGGCACTGAAGCTTTCTTT. Encoded protein: CASSPSGGWSGTEAFF.

This clonotype was counted between two and nine times. The rearrangement uses TRBV11-1 and TRBJ2-1; 11 positions agree with TRBD2. V shed 5 bases and J 7 bases; nucleotides not matched to a gene: 19. Germline CDR1 and CDR2: SGHAT and FQDESV (reference sequence). The CDR3 has 19 amino acids. CDR3 protein: CASSHLLGGSGRGGNEQFF. CDR3 nucleotides: TGTGCCAGCAGCCACCTACTCGGTGGTAGCGGGAGGGGAGGAAATGAGCAGTTCTTC.

Many counts were recorded for this clonotype. The V gene is TRBV12-3 or TRBV12-4, the J gene TRBJ2-2; D unresolved. The germline V and J ends were trimmed by 5 bases and 4 bases, with 11 bases remaining between them. There are 14 residues in the CDR3. CDR3 loop: CASSLSTSTGELFF. DNA of the CDR3: TGTGCCAGCAGTCTCAGCACCAGCACCGGGGAGCTGTTTTTT.